This TCR beta chain was obtained from a study of blood T cell repertoires in COVID-19. Authors' methods: Amplification of reference gene primers was used by the study to estimate nucleated cell counts. The table came from immunoSEQ multiplex PCR; TCRdb's copy has only in-frame clones and leaves some out. V, J and clone size derive from that table, while D and trimming were established from the DNA sequence. The repertoire holds 250,000 to 400,000 clones, with about 91% as singletons. CDR1 and CDR2 (germline): SQVTM, ANQGSEA. The ends were cut back, 7 bases at V and 0 bases at J, with 19 bases in the middle. CDR3 size: 16 residues.

The sequencing sample was made of peripheral blood. This chain connects TRBV29-1 to TRBJ2-4; TRBD2 is a possible D gene (5 bases). The receptor was isolated from a woman aged 25-40 years with COVID-19, enrolled during active disease. In nucleotides, the CDR3 is TGCAGCGCAAGGGCGGGTGATGGCCTAGCCAAAAACATTCAGTACTTC. Its translation is CSARAGDGLAKNIQYF.